This entry lists 5 T cell receptor beta chains sequenced from one sample in a study of blood T cell repertoires in COVID-19. Clones were sequenced by immunoSEQ multiplex PCR, and TCRdb holds only the in-frame ones, with some missing. This table holds under 300,000 clones, about 86% found once. Material for sequencing was peripheral blood. Source of these receptors: a man in his sixties with acute or convalescent COVID-19.

The V gene is TRBV7-8, the J gene TRBJ2-7; D is perhaps TRBD2 (5 bases). Germline V gene sequence: CDR1 SGHVS, CDR2 FQNEAQ. Trimming took off 5 bases at V and 4 bases at J, with 15 bases between the two ends. The CDR3 extends over 14 amino acids. In nucleotides, the CDR3 is TGTGCCAGCAGCCAGGCGAGAGGGAGATACGAGCAGTACTTC. Its translation is CASSQARGRYEQYF.

The CDR3 coding sequence is TGTGCCAGCAGCCATCTCGGGGGTGATGCCTACGAGCAGTACTTC. Translating gives CASSHLGGDAYEQYF. The rearrangement uses TRBV5-6 and TRBJ2-7; a possible D gene is TRBD2 (6 bases). The CDR3 sequence is 15 residues long. CDR1 is SGHDT, CDR2 YYEEEE, per germline. V lost 4 bases and J lost 2, with 16 bases in between.

This clone was detected once. This chain connects TRBV7-9 to TRBJ1-5; possibly TRBD1 for D (5 bases). CDR1 and CDR2 from the germline V gene are SEHNR and FQNEAQ (reference sequence). Trimming took 6 bases from V and 0 from J, leaving 15 bases between them. The CDR3 contains 16 residues. The CDR3 bases are TGTGCCAGCAGTTCAGGGAGGGGAAATAGCAATCAGCCCCAGCATTTT. It specifies CASSSGRGNSNQPQHF.

This rearrangement joins TRBV19 to TRBJ2-7; 7 bases fit TRBD1. J lost 6 bases, V lost 1 base, and 9 bases had no gene match. Germline V gene lookup returns CDR1 LNHDA and CDR2 SQIVND (reference sequence). The CDR3 has 15 amino acids. The CDR3 spells CASSIVQGDGVEQYF. The CDR3 DNA reads as TGTGCCAGTAGTATAGTCCAGGGGGATGGAGTCGAGCAGTACTTC.

V gene TRBV7-2 combines with J gene TRBJ2-2; D gene unclear. Germline V gene lookup returns CDR1 SGHTA and CDR2 FQGNSA. V was shortened by 4 bases and J by 1 base, with 10 bases between the two germline ends. The CDR3 spans 15 residues. For the CDR3, the DNA is TGTGCCAGCAGCTCGTCCGTCCTGAACACCGGGGAGCTGTTTTTT. Its translation is CASSSSVLNTGELFF.